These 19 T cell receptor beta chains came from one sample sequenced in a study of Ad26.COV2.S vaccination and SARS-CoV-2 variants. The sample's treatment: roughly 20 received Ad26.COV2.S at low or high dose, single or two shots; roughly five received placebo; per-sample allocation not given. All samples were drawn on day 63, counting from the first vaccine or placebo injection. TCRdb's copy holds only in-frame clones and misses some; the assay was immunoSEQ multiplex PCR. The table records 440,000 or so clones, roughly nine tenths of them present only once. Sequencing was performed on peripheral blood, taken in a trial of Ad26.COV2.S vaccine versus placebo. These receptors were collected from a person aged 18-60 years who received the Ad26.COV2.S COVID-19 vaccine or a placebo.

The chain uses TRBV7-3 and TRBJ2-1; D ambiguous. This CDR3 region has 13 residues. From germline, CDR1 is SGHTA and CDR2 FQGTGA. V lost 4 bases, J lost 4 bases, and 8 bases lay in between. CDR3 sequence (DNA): TGTGCCAGCAGCTCTTACAGTTACAATGAGCAGTTCTTC. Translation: CASSSYSYNEQFF. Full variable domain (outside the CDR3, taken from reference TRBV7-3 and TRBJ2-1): GAGVSQTPSNKVTEKGKYVELRCDPISGHTALYWYRQSLGQGPEFLIYFQGTGAADDSGLPNDRFFAVRPEGSVSTLKIQRTERGDSAVYLCASSSYSYNEQFFGPGTRLTVL.

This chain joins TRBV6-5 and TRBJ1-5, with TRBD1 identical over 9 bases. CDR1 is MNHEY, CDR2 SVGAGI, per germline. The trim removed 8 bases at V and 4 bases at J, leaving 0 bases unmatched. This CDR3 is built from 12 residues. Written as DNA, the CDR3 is TGTGCCAGCGGGACAGGGAATCAGCCCCAGCATTTT. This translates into CASGTGNQPQHF.

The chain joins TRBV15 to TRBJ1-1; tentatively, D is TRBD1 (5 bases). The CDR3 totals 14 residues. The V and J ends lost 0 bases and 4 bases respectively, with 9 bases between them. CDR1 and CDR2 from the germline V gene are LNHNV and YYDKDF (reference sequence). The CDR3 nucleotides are TGTGCCACCAGCAGAGACAGGGTTGGCACTGAAGCTTTCTTT. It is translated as CATSRDRVGTEAFF.

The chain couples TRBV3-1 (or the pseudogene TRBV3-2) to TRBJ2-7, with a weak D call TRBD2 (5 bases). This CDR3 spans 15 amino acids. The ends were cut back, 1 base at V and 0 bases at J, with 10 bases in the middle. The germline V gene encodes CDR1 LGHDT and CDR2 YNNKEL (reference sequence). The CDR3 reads CASSQVGSLSYEQYF. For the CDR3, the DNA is TGTGCCAGCAGCCAAGTTGGGAGCCTCTCCTACGAGCAGTACTTC.

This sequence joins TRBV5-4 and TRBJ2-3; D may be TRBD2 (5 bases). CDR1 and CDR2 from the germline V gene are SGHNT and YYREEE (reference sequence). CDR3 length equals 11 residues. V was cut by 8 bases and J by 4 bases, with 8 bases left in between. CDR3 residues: CASGSADTQYF. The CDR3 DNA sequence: TGTGCCAGTGGGAGCGCAGATACGCAGTATTTT.

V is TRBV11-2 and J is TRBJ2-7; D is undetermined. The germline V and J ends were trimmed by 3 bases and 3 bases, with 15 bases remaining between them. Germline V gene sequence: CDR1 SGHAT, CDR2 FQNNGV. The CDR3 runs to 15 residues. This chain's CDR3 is CASSFRGSPVYEQYF. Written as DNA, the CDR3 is TGTGCCAGCAGCTTTCGCGGTTCGCCCGTCTACGAGCAGTACTTC.

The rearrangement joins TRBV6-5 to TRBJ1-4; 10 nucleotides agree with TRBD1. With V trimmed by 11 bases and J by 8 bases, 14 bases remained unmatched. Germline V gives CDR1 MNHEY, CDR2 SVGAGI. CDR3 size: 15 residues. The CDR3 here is CAACFLGTGAEKLFF. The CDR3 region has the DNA TGTGCCGCCTGCTTCCTAGGGACAGGGGCGGAAAAACTGTTTTTT.

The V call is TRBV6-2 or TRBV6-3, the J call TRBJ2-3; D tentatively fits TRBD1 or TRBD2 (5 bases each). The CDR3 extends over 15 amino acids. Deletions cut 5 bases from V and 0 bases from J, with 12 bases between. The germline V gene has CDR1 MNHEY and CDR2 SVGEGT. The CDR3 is CASSRGVTSTDTQYF. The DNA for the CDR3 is TGTGCCAGCAGTCGAGGGGTTACCAGCACAGATACGCAGTATTTT.

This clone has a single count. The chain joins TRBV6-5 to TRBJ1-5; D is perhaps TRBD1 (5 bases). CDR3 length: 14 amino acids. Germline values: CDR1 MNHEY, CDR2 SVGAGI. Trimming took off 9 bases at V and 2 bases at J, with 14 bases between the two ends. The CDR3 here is CASQGGLGNQPQHF. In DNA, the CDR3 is TGTGCCAGTCAGGGCGGTTTAGGCAATCAGCCCCAGCATTTT.

CDR3 in DNA: TGTGCCTGTGCAAGGCGATACGACCTAGCCAAAAACATTCAGTACTTC. Translation gives CACARRYDLAKNIQYF. The chain employs TRBV30 and TRBJ2-4; D unresolved. Trimming removed 6 bases from V and 0 bases from J, with 18 bases in between. This CDR3 comprises 16 residues. Germline lookup yields CDR1 GTSNPN and CDR2 SVGIG (reference sequence).

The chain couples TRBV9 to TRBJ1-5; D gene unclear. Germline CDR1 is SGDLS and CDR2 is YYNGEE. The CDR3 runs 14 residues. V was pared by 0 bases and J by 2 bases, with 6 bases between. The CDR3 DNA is TGTGCCAGCAGCGTAGGTCAGGGCAATCAGCCCCAGCATTTT. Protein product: CASSVGQGNQPQHF.

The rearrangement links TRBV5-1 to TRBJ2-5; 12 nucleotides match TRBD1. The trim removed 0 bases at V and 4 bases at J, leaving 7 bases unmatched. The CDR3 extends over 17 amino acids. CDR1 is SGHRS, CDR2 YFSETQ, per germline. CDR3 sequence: CASSLGDRGLWGETQYF. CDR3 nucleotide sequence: TGCGCCAGCAGCTTGGGGGACAGGGGGCTCTGGGGAGAGACCCAGTACTTC. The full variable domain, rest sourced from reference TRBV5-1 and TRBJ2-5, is KAGVTQTPRYLIKTRGQQVTLSCSPISGHRSVSWYQQTPGQGLQFLFEYFSETQRNKGNFPGRFSGRQFSNSRSEMNVSTLELGDSALYLCASSLGDRGLWGETQYFGPGTRLLVL.

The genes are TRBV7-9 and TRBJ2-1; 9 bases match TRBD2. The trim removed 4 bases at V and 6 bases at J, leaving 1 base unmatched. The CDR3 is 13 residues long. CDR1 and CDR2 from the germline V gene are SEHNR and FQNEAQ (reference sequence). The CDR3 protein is CASSSLAGNEQFF. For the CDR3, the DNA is TGTGCCAGCAGCTCACTAGCGGGCAATGAGCAGTTCTTC.

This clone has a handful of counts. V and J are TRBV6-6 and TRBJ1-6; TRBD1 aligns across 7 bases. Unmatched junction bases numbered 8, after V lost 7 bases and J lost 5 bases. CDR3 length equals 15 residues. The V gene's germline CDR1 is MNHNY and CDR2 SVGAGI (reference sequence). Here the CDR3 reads CASTERGQNNSPLHF. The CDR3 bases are TGTGCCAGCACTGAAAGGGGGCAGAATAATTCACCCCTCCACTTT.

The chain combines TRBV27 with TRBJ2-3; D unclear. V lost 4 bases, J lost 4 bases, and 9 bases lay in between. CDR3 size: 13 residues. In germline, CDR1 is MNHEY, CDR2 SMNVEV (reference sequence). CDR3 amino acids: CASSYRQADTQYF. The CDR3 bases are TGTGCCAGCAGTTACCGACAAGCAGATACGCAGTATTTT.

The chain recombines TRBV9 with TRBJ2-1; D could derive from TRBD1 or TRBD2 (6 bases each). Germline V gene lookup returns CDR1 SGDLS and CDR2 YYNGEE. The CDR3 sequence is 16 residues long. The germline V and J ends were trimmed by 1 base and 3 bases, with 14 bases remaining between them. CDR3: CASSVMSGGLYNEQFF. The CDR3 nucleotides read TGTGCCAGCAGCGTAATGAGTGGGGGGCTCTACAATGAGCAGTTCTTC.

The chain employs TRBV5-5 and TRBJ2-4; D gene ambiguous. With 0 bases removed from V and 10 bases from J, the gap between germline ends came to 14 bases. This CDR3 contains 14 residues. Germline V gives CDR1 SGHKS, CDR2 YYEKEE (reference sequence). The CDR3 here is CASSLVSRQQIQYF. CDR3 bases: TGTGCCAGCAGCTTGGTCTCGCGACAACAAATTCAGTACTTC.

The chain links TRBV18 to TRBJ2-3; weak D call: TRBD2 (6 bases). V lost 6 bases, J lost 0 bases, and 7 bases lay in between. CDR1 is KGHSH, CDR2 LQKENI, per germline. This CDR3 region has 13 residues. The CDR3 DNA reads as TGTGCCAGCTCCGGGACTAGCACAGATACGCAGTATTTT. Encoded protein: CASSGTSTDTQYF.

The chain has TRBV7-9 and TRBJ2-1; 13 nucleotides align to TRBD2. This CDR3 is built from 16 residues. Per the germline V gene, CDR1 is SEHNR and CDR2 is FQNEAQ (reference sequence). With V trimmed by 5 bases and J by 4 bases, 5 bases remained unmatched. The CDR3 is CASSPLLAGGYNEQFF. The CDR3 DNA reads TGTGCCAGCAGCCCGCTACTAGCGGGAGGGTACAATGAGCAGTTCTTC.